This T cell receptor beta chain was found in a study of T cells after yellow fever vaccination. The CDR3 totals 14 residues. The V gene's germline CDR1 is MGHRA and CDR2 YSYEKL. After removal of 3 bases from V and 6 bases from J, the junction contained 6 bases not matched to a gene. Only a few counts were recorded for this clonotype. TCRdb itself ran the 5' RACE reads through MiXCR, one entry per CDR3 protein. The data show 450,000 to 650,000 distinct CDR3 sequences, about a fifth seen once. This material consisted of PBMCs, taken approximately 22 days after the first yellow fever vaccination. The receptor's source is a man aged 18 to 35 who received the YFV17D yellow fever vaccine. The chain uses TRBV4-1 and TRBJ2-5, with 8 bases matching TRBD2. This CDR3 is CASSQPRTSQTQYF. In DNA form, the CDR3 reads TGCGCCAGCAGCCAGCCCAGGACTAGCCAGACCCAGTACTTC.